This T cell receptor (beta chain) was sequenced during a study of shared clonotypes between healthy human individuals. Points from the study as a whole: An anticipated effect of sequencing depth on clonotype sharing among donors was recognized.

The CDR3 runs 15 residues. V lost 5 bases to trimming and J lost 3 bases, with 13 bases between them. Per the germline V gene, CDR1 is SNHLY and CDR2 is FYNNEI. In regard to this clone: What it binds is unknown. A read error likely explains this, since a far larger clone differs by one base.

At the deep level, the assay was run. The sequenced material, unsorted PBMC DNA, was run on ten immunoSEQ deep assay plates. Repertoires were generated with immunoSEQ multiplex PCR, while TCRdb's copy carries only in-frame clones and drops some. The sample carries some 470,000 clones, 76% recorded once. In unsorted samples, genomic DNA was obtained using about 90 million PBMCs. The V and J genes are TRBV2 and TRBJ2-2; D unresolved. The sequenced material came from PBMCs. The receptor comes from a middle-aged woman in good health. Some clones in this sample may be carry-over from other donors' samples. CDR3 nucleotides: TGTGCCAGCAGTAATAAGCCCCCATACACCGGGGAGCTGTTTTTT. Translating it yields CASSNKPPYTGELFF. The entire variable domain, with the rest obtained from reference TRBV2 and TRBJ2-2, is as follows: EPEVTQTPSHQVTQMGQEVILRCVPISNHLYFYWYRQILGQKVEFLVSFYNNEISEKSEIFDDQFSVERPDGSNFTLKIRSTKLEDSAMYFCASSNKPPYTGELFFGEGSRLTVL.